This T cell receptor beta chain is drawn from a study of blood T cell repertoires in COVID-19. Across the study: From the United States, Italy and Spain came samples of acute and convalescent COVID-19. T cells, B-cell-depleted T cells, or PBMCs provided the cDNA or gDNA that served as material.

The CDR3 has 14 amino acids. The ends lost 4 bases at V and 9 bases at J; junction bases unmatched: 1. In germline, CDR1 is SGHAT, CDR2 FQNNGV. Original handling: How many nucleated cells were present was estimated from reference gene primer amplification. Sequenced by immunoSEQ multiplex PCR; TCRdb stores in-frame clones only, minus some. The DNA was the basis for D and trimming; V, J and clone size are from that table. Of 7,300 or so clones in the sample, around 88% were seen once. The sequenced sample consisted of peripheral blood. J is TRBJ2-1 and V is TRBV11-2, with TRBD2 identical over 15 bases. This sequence was found in a woman in her 50s with active or convalescent COVID-19. The CDR3 here is CASSSGLAGGEQFF. The CDR3 nucleotides read TGTGCCAGCAGCTCGGGACTAGCGGGAGGTGAGCAGTTCTTC.